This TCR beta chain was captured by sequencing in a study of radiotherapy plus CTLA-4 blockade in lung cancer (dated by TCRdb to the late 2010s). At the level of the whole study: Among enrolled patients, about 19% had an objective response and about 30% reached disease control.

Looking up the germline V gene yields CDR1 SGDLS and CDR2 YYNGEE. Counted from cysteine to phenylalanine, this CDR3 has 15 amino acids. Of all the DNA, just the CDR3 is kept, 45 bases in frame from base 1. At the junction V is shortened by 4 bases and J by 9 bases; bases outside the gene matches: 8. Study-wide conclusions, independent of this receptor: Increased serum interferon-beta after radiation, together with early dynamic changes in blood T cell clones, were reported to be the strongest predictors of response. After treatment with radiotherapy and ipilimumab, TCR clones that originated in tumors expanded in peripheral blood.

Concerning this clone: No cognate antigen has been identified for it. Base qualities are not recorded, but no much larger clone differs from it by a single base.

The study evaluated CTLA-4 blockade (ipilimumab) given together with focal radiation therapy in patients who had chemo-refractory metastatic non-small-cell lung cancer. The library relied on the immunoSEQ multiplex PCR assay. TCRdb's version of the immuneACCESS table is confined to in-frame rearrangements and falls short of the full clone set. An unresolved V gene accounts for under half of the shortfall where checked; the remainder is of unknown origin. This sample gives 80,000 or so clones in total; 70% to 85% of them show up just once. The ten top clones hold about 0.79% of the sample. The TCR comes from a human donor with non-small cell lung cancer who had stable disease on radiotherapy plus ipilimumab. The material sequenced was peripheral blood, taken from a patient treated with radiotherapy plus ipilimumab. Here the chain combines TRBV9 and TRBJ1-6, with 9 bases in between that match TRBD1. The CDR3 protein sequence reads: CASSSPGQGGSPLHF. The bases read TGTGCCAGCAGCTCTCCGGGACAGGGAGGTTCACCCCTCCACTTT.